A single sample gave rise to the 7 T cell receptor beta chains below, sequenced in a study of OX40 agonist ivuxolimab in advanced cancers. The table came from immunoSEQ multiplex PCR; TCRdb's copy has only in-frame clones and leaves some out. The data hold several thousand clones, with approximately 64% observed a single time. Sample: CD4+ or CD8+ T cells sorted from blood, taken in a trial of the OX40 agonist ivuxolimab. The receptors come from an adult with an advanced solid tumor such as melanoma, head and neck, liver or kidney cancer.

This chain joins TRBV30 and TRBJ1-5, with TRBD1 as a possible D gene (5 bases). The V end lost 1 base, the J end lost 2 bases, and 9 bases lay between the germline ends. This CDR3 has 14 residues. The germline V gene encodes CDR1 GTSNPN and CDR2 SVGIG (reference sequence). The CDR3 loop reads CAWSAGLGNQPQHF. The CDR3 DNA is TGTGCCTGGAGTGCGGGACTTGGCAATCAGCCCCAGCATTTT.

This clone is categorized as medium-sized. This specimen includes other DNA sequences encoding the same CDR3. V is TRBV9 and J is TRBJ1-3; a weak D match, TRBD1 (6 bases). Germline CDR1 and CDR2: SGDLS and YYNGEE. The CDR3 contains 15 residues. Trimming cost V 2 bases and J 1 base, with 10 bases left between them. This chain's CDR3 is CASSVSGASGNTIYF. CDR3 nucleotide sequence: TGTGCCAGCAGCGTTTCAGGGGCGTCTGGAAACACCATATATTTT.

Only a few counts were recorded for this clone. The chain uses TRBV2 and TRBJ2-1; TRBD1 matches at 8 bases. The CDR3 runs 12 residues. V shed 11 bases, J shed 4 bases, and the junction held 4 bases outside the gene matches. The germline V gene has CDR1 SNHLY and CDR2 FYNNEI. The CDR3 region has the DNA TGTGCCGGGGGACAGGATTACAATGAGCAGTTCTTC. It yields the protein CAGGQDYNEQFF.

This clone has more than one count but fewer than ten. The chain employs TRBV7-6 and TRBJ2-7; 9 nucleotides line up with TRBD2. Looked up from germline, CDR1 is SGHVS and CDR2 is FNYEAQ. The CDR3 length is 17 residues. V was pared by 5 bases and J by 3 bases, with 14 bases of the junction left unmatched. CDR3 DNA: TGTGCCAGCAGCCCGTTATCTGGCGGGAGGGGTAACTACGAGCAGTACTTC. Translation: CASSPLSGGRGNYEQYF.

V usage is TRBV28 and J usage is TRBJ2-1; 7 bases agree with TRBD2. J lost 6 bases, V lost 6 bases, and 8 bases had no gene match. The CDR3 totals 14 residues. CDR1 is MDHEN, CDR2 SYDVKM, per germline. The CDR3 here is CASSAGGSGNEQFF. DNA of the CDR3: TGTGCCAGCAGCGCTGGCGGGAGTGGCAATGAGCAGTTCTTC.

A single count supports this clone. The chain uses TRBV19 and TRBJ1-1, with D maybe TRBD1 (6 bases). CDR1 is LNHDA and CDR2 is SQIVND in the germline V gene (reference sequence). The V end was cut by 3 bases, the J end by 4 bases, with 12 bases between. The CDR3 sequence is 14 residues long. Here the CDR3 DNA reads TGTGCCAGTAGTATTACAGGGATGGGCACTGAAGCTTTCTTT. It translates to CASSITGMGTEAFF.

This rearrangement joins TRBV19 to TRBJ2-1; no definite D call. V gave up 5 bases and J gave up 0 bases, with 8 bases separating them. Germline loops: CDR1 LNHDA, CDR2 SQIVND (reference sequence). The CDR3 consists of 14 residues. The CDR3 DNA sequence: TGTGCCAGTAGTGCCTCCAGCTCCTACAATGAGCAGTTCTTC. Translated: CASSASSSYNEQFF. Full variable domain (remainder filled in from reference TRBV19 and TRBJ2-1): DGGITQSPKYLFRKEGQNVTLSCEQNLNHDAMYWYRQDPGQGLRLIYYSQIVNDFQKGDIAEGYSVSREKKESFPLTVTSAQKNPTAFYLCASSASSSYNEQFFGPGTRLTVL.